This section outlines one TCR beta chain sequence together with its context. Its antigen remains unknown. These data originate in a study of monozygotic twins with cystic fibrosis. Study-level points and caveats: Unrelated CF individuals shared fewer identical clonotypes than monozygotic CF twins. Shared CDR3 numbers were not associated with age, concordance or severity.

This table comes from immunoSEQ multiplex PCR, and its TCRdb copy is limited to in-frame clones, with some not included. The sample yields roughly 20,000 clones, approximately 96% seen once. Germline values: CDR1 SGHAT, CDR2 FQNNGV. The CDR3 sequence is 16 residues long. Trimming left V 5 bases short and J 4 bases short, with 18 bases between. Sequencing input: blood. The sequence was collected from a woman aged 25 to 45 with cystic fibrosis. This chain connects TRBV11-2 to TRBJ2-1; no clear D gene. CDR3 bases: TGTGCCAGCAGCCCACGAACGTGGGAAGTATACAATGAGCAGTTCTTC. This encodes CASSPRTWEVYNEQFF.